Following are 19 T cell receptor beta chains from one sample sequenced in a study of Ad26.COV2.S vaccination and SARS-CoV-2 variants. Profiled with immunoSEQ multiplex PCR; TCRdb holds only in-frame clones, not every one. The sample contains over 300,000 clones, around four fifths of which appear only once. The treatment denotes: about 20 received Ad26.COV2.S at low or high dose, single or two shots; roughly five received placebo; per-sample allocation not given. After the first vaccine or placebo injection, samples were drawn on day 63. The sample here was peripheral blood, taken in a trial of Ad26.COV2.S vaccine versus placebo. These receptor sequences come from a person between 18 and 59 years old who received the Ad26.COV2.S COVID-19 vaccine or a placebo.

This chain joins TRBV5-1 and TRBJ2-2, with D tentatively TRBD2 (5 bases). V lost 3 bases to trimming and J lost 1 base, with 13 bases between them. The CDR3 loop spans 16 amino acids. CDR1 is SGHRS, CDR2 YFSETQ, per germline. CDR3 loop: CASSWAPGKNTGELFF. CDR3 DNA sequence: TGCGCCAGCAGCTGGGCTCCGGGAAAGAACACCGGGGAGCTGTTTTTT.

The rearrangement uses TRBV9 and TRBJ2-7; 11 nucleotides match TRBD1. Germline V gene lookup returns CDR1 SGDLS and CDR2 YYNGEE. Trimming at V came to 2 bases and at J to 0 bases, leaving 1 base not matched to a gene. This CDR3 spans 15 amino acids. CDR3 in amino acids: CASSVGQGASYEQYF. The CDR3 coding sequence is TGTGCCAGCAGCGTCGGACAGGGGGCCTCCTACGAGCAGTACTTC.

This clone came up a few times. The CDR3 spells CASSSYFSGGASEQYF. The CDR3 region has the DNA TGTGCCAGCAGCTCCTACTTTAGCGGGGGGGCCAGCGAGCAGTACTTC. The chain combines TRBV7-2 with TRBJ2-7, with 11 bases matching TRBD2. Germline assignment: CDR1 SGHTA and CDR2 FQGNSA. The CDR3 has 16 amino acids. V shed 4 bases and J 6 bases; nucleotides not matched to a gene: 11.

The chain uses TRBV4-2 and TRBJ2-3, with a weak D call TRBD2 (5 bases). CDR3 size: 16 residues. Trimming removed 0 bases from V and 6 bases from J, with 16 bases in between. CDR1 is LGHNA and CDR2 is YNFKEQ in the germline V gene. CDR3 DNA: TGTGCCAGCAGCCAAGACATAGGAAGATGGGAGGATACGCAGTATTTT. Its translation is CASSQDIGRWEDTQYF.

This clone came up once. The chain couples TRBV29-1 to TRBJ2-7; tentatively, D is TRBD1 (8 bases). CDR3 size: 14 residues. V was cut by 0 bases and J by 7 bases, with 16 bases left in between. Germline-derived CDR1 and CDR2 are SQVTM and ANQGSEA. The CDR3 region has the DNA TGCAGCGTTGAAGATTTAACAGGGGGAGGGGAGCAGTACTTC. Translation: CSVEDLTGGGEQYF.

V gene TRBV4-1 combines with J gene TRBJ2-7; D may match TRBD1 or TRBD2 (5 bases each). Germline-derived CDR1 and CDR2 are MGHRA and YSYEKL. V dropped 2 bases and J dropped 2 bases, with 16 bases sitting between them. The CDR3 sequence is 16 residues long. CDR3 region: CASSQRLGEGAYEQYF. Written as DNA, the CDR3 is TGCGCCAGCAGCCAAAGGTTGGGGGAAGGGGCCTACGAGCAGTACTTC.

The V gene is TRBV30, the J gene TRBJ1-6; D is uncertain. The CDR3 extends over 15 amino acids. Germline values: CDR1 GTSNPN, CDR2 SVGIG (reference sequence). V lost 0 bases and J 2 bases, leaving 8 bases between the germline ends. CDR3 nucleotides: TGTGCCTGGAGTGTAGTAAAGGCCTATAATTCACCCCTCCACTTT. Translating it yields CAWSVVKAYNSPLHF.

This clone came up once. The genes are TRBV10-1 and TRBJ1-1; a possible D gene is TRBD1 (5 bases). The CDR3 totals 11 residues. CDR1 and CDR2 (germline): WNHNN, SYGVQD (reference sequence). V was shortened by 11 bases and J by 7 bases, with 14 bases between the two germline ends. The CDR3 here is CAWGGVVEAFF. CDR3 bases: TGCGCCTGGGGAGGGGTCGTTGAAGCTTTCTTT.

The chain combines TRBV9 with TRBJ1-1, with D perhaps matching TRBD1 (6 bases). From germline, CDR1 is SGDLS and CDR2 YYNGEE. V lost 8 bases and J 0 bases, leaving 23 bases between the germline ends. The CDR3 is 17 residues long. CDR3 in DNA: TGTGCCAGAAAGATCGAGGCACCGACAGGAATGAACACTGAAGCTTTCTTT. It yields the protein CARKIEAPTGMNTEAFF.

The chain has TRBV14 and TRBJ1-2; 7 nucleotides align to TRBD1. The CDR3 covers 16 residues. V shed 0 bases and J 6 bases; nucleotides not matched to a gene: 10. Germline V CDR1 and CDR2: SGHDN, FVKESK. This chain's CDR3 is CASSQDGVRGRDGYTF. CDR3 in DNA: TGTGCCAGCAGCCAAGATGGCGTCAGGGGGAGGGATGGCTACACCTTC.

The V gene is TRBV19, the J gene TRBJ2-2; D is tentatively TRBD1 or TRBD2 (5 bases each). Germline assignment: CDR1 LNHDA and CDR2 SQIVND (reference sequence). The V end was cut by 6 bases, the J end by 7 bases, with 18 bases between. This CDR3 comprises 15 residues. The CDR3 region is CASSLMGTLHGELFF. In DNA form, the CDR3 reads TGTGCCAGTAGCCTCATGGGGACCTTACACGGGGAGCTGTTTTTT. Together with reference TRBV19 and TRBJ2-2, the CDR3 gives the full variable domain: DGGITQSPKYLFRKEGQNVTLSCEQNLNHDAMYWYRQDPGQGLRLIYYSQIVNDFQKGDIAEGYSVSREKKESFPLTVTSAQKNPTAFYLCASSLMGTLHGELFFGEGSRLTVL.

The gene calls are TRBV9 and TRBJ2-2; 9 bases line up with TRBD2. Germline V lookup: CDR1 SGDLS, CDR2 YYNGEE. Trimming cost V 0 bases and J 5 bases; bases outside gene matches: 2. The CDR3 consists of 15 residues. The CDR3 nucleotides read TGTGCCAGCAGCGTAGGAGCGGGAGGAACCGGGGAGCTGTTTTTT. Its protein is CASSVGAGGTGELFF.

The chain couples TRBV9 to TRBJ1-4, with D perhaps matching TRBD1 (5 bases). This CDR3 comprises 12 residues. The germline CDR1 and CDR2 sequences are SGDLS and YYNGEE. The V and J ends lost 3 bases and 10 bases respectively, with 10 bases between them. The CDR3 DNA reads TGTGCCAGCAGCGCTGCGCAGGGAAAACTGTTTTTT. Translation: CASSAAQGKLFF.

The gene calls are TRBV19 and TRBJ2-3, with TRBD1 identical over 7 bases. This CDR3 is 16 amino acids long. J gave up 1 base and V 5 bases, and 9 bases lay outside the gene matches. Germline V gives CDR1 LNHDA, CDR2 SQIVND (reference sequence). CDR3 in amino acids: CASSSNSGQRTDTQYF. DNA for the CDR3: TGTGCCAGTAGTTCGAACTCGGGACAGCGCACAGATACGCAGTATTTT.

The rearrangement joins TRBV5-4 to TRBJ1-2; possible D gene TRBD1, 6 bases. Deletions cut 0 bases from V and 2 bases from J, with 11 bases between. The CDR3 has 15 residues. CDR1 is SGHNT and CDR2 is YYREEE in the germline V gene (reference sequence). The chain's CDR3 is CASSLGGAQNYGYTF. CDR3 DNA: TGTGCCAGCAGCTTGGGGGGGGCGCAGAACTATGGCTACACCTTC.

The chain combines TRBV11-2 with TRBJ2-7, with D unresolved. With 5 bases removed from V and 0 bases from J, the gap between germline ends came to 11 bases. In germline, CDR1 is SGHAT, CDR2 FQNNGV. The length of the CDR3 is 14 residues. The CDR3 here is CASSPLKNSYEQYF. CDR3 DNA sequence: TGTGCCAGCAGCCCCTTGAAAAACTCCTACGAGCAGTACTTC.

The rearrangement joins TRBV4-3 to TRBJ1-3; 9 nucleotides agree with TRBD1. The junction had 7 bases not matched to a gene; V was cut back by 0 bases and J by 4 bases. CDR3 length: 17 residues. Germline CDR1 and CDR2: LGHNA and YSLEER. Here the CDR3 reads CASSQEKGQGFGNTIYF. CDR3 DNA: TGCGCCAGCAGCCAAGAAAAGGGACAGGGATTCGGAAACACCATATATTTT.

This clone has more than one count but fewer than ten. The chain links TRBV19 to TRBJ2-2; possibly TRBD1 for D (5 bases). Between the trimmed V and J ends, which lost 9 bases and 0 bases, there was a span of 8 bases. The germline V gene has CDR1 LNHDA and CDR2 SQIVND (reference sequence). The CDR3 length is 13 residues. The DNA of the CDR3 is TGTGCCAGCACGGACACGAACACCGGGGAGCTGTTTTTT. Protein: CASTDTNTGELFF.

DNA for the CDR3: TGTGCCAGCAGTCCCAGACTAGCGGGAGCACGAGAGGCCGGGGAGCTGTTTTTT. It is translated as CASSPRLAGAREAGELFF. V and J are TRBV6-6 and TRBJ2-2; 12 bases align to TRBD2. With V trimmed by 5 bases and J by 6 bases, 13 bases remained unmatched. Per germline, CDR1 MNHNY and CDR2 SVGAGI (reference sequence). CDR3 length: 18 amino acids.